The entry below describes one T cell receptor beta chain. V dropped 6 bases and J dropped 8 bases, with 7 bases sitting between them. The CDR3 loop spans 10 amino acids. Per germline, CDR1 MNHEY and CDR2 SVGAGI. This specimen comes from a study of blood T cell repertoires in COVID-19. Study overall: Sites across the United States, Italy and Spain contributed samples from acute and convalescent COVID-19. In each case, the material was cDNA or gDNA derived from T cells, B-cell-depleted T cells, or PBMCs.

Clones were read by immunoSEQ multiplex PCR, and TCRdb kept only the in-frame ones, dropping some. This sample has about 50,000 clones; 77% occur once, and the top ten carry about 45%. The sample was peripheral blood. The chain carries TRBV6-5 and TRBJ1-2; D is unclear. The receptor's source is a man aged 70 or older with active or convalescent COVID-19. This chain's CDR3 is CASSSVGYTF. CDR3 nucleotide sequence: TGTGCCAGCAGCTCTGTGGGCTACACCTTC.